Below are 22 T cell receptor beta chains sequenced from a single sample in a study of OX40 agonist ivuxolimab in advanced cancers. The method was the immunoSEQ multiplex PCR assay. Held by TCRdb, this immuneACCESS table contains in-frame sequences only and omits some clones. Under half of the omission traces to an unresolved V gene where checked; the cause of the rest is unknown. This sample has some 72,000 clones in its table, and roughly nine tenths of those were observed once. 2.5% to 3.5% of the sample is in the top ten clones. Source: CD4+ or CD8+ T cells sorted from blood, taken in a trial of the OX40 agonist ivuxolimab. The receptors were sampled from an adult with an advanced solid tumor such as melanoma, head and neck, liver or kidney cancer.

The V gene is TRBV5-5, the J gene TRBJ1-2; no clear D gene. Trimming left V 1 base short and J 0 bases short, with 13 bases between. This CDR3 is 16 amino acids long. CDR1 and CDR2 from the germline V gene are SGHKS and YYEKEE (reference sequence). CDR3 coding DNA: TGTGCCAGCAGCTTGCGGTTGTGGGAAGCTAACTATGGCTACACCTTC. Encoded protein: CASSLRLWEANYGYTF.

This clone was found a few times. V usage is TRBV30 and J usage is TRBJ1-1; TRBD1 matches 8 bases. CDR1 and CDR2 from the germline V gene are GTSNPN and SVGIG (reference sequence). CDR3 length: 14 residues. V shed 3 bases, J shed 11 bases, and the junction held 14 bases outside the gene matches. CDR3 loop: CAWSRTGLRGSAFF. The CDR3 bases are TGTGCCTGGAGCCGGACAGGGCTGAGAGGGTCGGCTTTCTTT. Based on the CDR3 plus reference TRBV30 and TRBJ1-1, the full variable domain is SQTIHQWPATLVQPVGSPLSLECTVEGTSNPNLYWYRQAAGRGLQLLFYSVGIGQISSEVPQNLSASRPQDRQFILSSKKLLLSDSGFYLCAWSRTGLRGSAFFGQGTRLTVV.

The V call is TRBV4-2, the J call TRBJ2-3, with D unclear. Trimming shortened V by 0 bases and J by 3 bases, and 1 base separated the two germline ends. Germline CDR1 is LGHNA and CDR2 is YNFKEQ. The CDR3 consists of 12 residues. This CDR3 is CASSQETDTQYF. The CDR3 DNA follows: TGTGCCAGCAGCCAAGAAACAGATACGCAGTATTTT.

The chain couples TRBV5-6 to TRBJ2-5; unclear D gene. The CDR3 totals 14 residues. Trimming took 6 bases from V and 7 from J, leaving 19 bases between them. Germline V gene data show CDR1 as SGHDT and CDR2 as YYEEEE. CDR3 amino acids: CASNLGEGLVTQYF. The CDR3 DNA reads as TGTGCCAGCAACCTTGGGGAAGGCCTTGTGACCCAGTACTTC.

This clone is a singleton in its sample. The genes are TRBV2 and TRBJ2-1, with TRBD1 identical over 9 bases. The CDR3 has 15 residues. Germline CDR1 and CDR2: SNHLY and FYNNEI. The junction had 4 bases not matched to a gene; V was cut back by 7 bases and J by 0 bases. CDR3 in amino acids: CASNEQGASYNEQFF. In DNA, the CDR3 is TGTGCCAGCAACGAACAGGGGGCCTCCTACAATGAGCAGTTCTTC.

The chain is built from TRBV18 and TRBJ1-4; unclear D gene. The germline CDR1 and CDR2 sequences are KGHSH and LQKENI. This CDR3 is 14 amino acids long. V gave up 2 bases and J gave up 0 bases, with 4 bases separating them. CDR3 protein: CASSPEPTNEKLFF. As DNA, the CDR3 is TGTGCCAGCTCACCAGAACCAACTAATGAAAAACTGTTTTTT.

The chain combines TRBV6-1 with TRBJ2-1, with a tentative D call TRBD2 (5 bases). Germline CDR1 is MNHNS and CDR2 is SASEGT. V was shortened by 6 bases and J by 6 bases, with 12 bases between the two germline ends. The CDR3 covers 13 residues. The CDR3 DNA is TGTGCCAGCAGGAGTAGCGCCTTCAATGAGCAGTTCTTC. Its protein is CASRSSAFNEQFF.

This sequence joins TRBV18 and TRBJ2-3, with D perhaps TRBD1 (5 bases). The CDR3 has 14 residues. The V gene lost 0 bases and the J gene lost 4 bases, with 8 bases spanning the gap. The germline CDR1 and CDR2 sequences are KGHSH and LQKENI. In DNA form, the CDR3 reads TGTGCCAGCTCACCACCTGGGGCCCCAGATACGCAGTATTTT. This gives the protein CASSPPGAPDTQYF.

This rearrangement joins TRBV7-2 to TRBJ2-3, with D maybe TRBD2 (6 bases). Germline lookup yields CDR1 SGHTA and CDR2 FQGNSA. V was pared by 1 base and J by 4 bases, with 12 bases between. CDR3 length: 15 residues. CDR3 nucleotides: TGTGCCAGCAGCTTAGGGTGGCGGGGACCAGATACGCAGTATTTT. Protein: CASSLGWRGPDTQYF.

In its sample, this clone was seen once. CDR3 bases: TGCGCCAGCAGTCACAGACTAGCGGGGGGCCGTGAGCAGTTCTTC. Encoded protein: CASSHRLAGGREQFF. The gene calls are TRBV10-2 and TRBJ2-1, with TRBD2 identical over 13 bases. V shed 5 bases and J 9 bases; nucleotides not matched to a gene: 7. CDR1 is WSHSY and CDR2 is SAAADI in the germline V gene. The CDR3 has 15 amino acids.

The chain is built from TRBV6-6 and TRBJ1-3; TRBD1 matches 11 bases. Per germline, CDR1 MNHNY and CDR2 SVGAGI (reference sequence). V trimming: 2 bases; J trimming: 3 bases; junction bases outside the gene matches: 3. The CDR3 length is 16 residues. CDR3 sequence: CASSYPGTGGGNTIYF. Written as DNA, the CDR3 is TGTGCCAGCAGTTACCCCGGGACAGGGGGTGGAAACACCATATATTTT.

Note on this clone: The sample contains more than one DNA sequence encoding this CDR3. V and J are TRBV7-9 and TRBJ2-5, with D tentatively TRBD2 (6 bases). V was cut by 0 bases and J by 1 base, with 6 bases left in between. The CDR3 is made up of 14 amino acids. Per the germline V gene, CDR1 is SEHNR and CDR2 is FQNEAQ (reference sequence). The CDR3 sequence is CASSLAGGQETQYF. CDR3 bases: TGTGCCAGCAGCTTAGCGGGGGGCCAAGAGACCCAGTACTTC.

The chain employs TRBV6-5 and TRBJ1-2; D may be TRBD1 (5 bases). The V gene lost 2 bases and the J gene lost 8 bases, with 15 bases spanning the gap. The CDR3 is 14 residues long. Germline CDR1 MNHEY, CDR2 SVGAGI. DNA for the CDR3: TGTGCCAGCAGTTACGGGGGGGGGTTGGACGGCTACACCTTC. Translating gives CASSYGGGLDGYTF.

In the case of this clone: A junction end diverges from the germline sequence, so it may reflect a read error. This chain joins TRBV5-6 and TRBJ2-7; no reliable D call. This CDR3 is 13 amino acids long. CDR1 and CDR2 (germline): SGHDT, YYEEEE. This CDR3 reads CASSLKGDPQRNF. CDR3 bases: TGTGCCAGCAGCTTGAAAGGTGACCCACAGAGGAACTTC.

This chain joins TRBV6-1 and TRBJ2-7; D is undetermined. V was clipped by 2 bases and J by 1 base, with 12 bases between them. Germline V gene data show CDR1 as MNHNS and CDR2 as SASEGT. The CDR3 is 15 residues long. The CDR3 coding sequence is TGTGCCAGCAGTGAATCCCCGACACATTCCTACGAGCAGTACTTC. Translation: CASSESPTHSYEQYF.

The V and J genes are TRBV11-2 and TRBJ1-1; no reliable D call. Germline V gene lookup returns CDR1 SGHAT and CDR2 FQNNGV. The CDR3 totals 14 residues. Trimming took 7 bases from V and 2 from J, leaving 14 bases between them. CDR3 region: CASTQPGGNTEAFF. CDR3 in DNA: TGTGCCAGCACCCAACCTGGCGGTAACACTGAAGCTTTCTTT.

Comments on this clone: The sample holds other DNA sequences that translate to the same CDR3. This chain links TRBV5-1 with TRBJ1-3, with a weak D call TRBD1 (6 bases). The V gene's germline CDR1 is SGHRS and CDR2 YFSETQ. V was clipped by 2 bases and J by 3 bases, with 9 bases between them. The CDR3 contains 14 residues. CDR3 region: CASSLQGSGNTIYF. The CDR3 nucleotides are TGCGCCAGCAGCTTACAGGGTAGTGGAAACACCATATATTTT.

V gene TRBV5-1 combines with J gene TRBJ2-2, with D unresolved. Germline CDR1 reads SGHRS; CDR2 reads YFSETQ. V was trimmed by 6 bases and J by 4 bases, leaving 16 bases between them. The CDR3 runs 15 residues. CDR3 in DNA: TGCGCCAGCATGGGTACCCCAGATTCCACCGGGGAGCTGTTTTTT. This codes for CASMGTPDSTGELFF. Based on the CDR3 plus reference TRBV5-1 and TRBJ2-2, the full variable domain is KAGVTQTPRYLIKTRGQQVTLSCSPISGHRSVSWYQQTPGQGLQFLFEYFSETQRNKGNFPGRFSGRQFSNSRSEMNVSTLELGDSALYLCASMGTPDSTGELFFGEGSRLTVL.

The rearrangement links TRBV5-1 to TRBJ2-1; D call uncertain. Germline CDR1 SGHRS, CDR2 YFSETQ. The CDR3 covers 16 residues. Trimming took 3 bases from V and 0 from J, leaving 13 bases between them. CDR3 protein: CASSYLSPSSYNEQFF. The DNA of the CDR3 is TGCGCCAGCAGCTACCTAAGCCCTAGCTCCTACAATGAGCAGTTCTTC.

This clone turned up a few times. The chain joins TRBV28 to TRBJ2-5, with TRBD2 matching 9 bases. Germline trimming cut 2 bases from V and 5 bases from J; bases unmatched to any gene: 3. The CDR3 is made up of 14 amino acids. Germline CDR1 is MDHEN and CDR2 is SYDVKM. CDR3 in amino acids: CASSLLAGSETQYF. CDR3 nucleotides: TGTGCCAGCAGTTTACTAGCGGGAAGCGAGACCCAGTACTTC. Full variable domain (missing parts from reference TRBV28 and TRBJ2-5): DVKVTQSSRYLVKRTGEKVFLECVQDMDHENMFWYRQDPGLGLRLIYFSYDVKMKEKGDIPEGYSVSREKKERFSLILESASTNQTSMYLCASSLLAGSETQYFGPGTRLLVL.

The V gene is TRBV6-4, the J gene TRBJ1-4; 11 bases agree with TRBD1. Germline trimming cut 5 bases from V and 5 bases from J; bases unmatched to any gene: 4. Germline lookup yields CDR1 MRHNA and CDR2 SNTAGT. The CDR3 is made up of 15 amino acids. The CDR3 sequence: CASSPGQGANEKLFF. Here the CDR3 DNA reads TGTGCCAGCAGTCCCGGACAGGGGGCAAATGAAAAACTGTTTTTT.

The genes are TRBV5-6 and TRBJ1-1; the D gene is possibly TRBD1 (5 bases). The CDR3 spans 15 residues. The ends were cut back, 4 bases at V and 5 bases at J, with 18 bases in the middle. Germline loops: CDR1 SGHDT, CDR2 YYEEEE. As DNA, the CDR3 is TGTGCCAGCAGCCCGATAGGAGTTGGGGGAACTGAAGCTTTCTTT. It translates to CASSPIGVGGTEAFF.